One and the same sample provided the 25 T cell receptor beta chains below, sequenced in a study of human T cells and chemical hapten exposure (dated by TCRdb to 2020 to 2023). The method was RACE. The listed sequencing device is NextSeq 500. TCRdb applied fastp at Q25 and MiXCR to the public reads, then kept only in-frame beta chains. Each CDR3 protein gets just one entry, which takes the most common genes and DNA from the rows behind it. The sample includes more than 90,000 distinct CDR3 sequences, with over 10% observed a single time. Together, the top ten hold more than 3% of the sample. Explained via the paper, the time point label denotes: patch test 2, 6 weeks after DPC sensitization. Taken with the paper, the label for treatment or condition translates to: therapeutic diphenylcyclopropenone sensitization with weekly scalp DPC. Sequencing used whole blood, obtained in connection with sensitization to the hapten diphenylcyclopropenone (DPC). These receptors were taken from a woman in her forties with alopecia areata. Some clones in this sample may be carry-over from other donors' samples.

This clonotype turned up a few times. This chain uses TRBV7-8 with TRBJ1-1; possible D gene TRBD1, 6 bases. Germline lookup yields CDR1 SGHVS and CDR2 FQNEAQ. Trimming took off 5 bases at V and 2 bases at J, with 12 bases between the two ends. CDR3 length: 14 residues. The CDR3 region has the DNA TGTGCCAGCAGCAAACAGGGAGTAAACACTGAAGCTTTCTTT. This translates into CASSKQGVNTEAFF.

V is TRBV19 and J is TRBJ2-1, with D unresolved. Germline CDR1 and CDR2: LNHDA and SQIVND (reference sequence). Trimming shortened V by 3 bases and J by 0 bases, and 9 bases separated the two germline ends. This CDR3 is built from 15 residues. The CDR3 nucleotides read TGTGCCAGTAGTATTGCAGCCTTCTCCTACAATGAGCAGTTCTTC. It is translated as CASSIAAFSYNEQFF. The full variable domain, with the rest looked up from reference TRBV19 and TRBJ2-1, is DGGITQSPKYLFRKEGQNVTLSCEQNLNHDAMYWYRQDPGQGLRLIYYSQIVNDFQKGDIAEGYSVSREKKESFPLTVTSAQKNPTAFYLCASSIAAFSYNEQFFGPGTRLTVL.

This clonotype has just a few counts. CDR3 DNA sequence: TGCAGTGCTAGAGACCCCTGGGGTCCCAACAATGAGCAGTTCTTC. This codes for CSARDPWGPNNEQFF. V is TRBV20-1 and J is TRBJ2-1, with no clear D. Germline V gene data show CDR1 as DFQATT and CDR2 as SNEGSKA (reference sequence). Trimming left V 0 bases short and J 5 bases short, with 14 bases between. This CDR3 has 15 amino acids.

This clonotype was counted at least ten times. The CDR3 region is CSVKGQPNTEAFF. The CDR3 DNA is TGCAGCGTAAAAGGACAGCCTAACACTGAAGCTTTCTTT. The J gene is TRBJ1-1, the V gene TRBV29-1, with a tentative D call TRBD1 (6 bases). This CDR3 is built from 13 residues. Trimming cost V 6 bases and J 2 bases, with 13 bases left between them. Germline CDR1 is SQVTM and CDR2 is ANQGSEA. The variable domain in full, with the rest retrieved from reference TRBV29-1 and TRBJ1-1, is SAVISQKPSRDICQRGTSLTIQCQVDSQVTMMFWYRQQPGQSLTLIATANQGSEATYESGFVIDKFPISRPNLTFSTLTVSNMSPEDSSIYLCSVKGQPNTEAFFGQGTRLTVV.

CDR3 sequence reads: CASSERQSGTGYYEQYF. DNA for the CDR3: TGTGCCAGCAGTGAACGTCAGTCGGGGACAGGATACTACGAGCAGTACTTC. The gene calls are TRBV6-1 and TRBJ2-7, with TRBD1 matching 8 bases. With 2 bases clipped from V and 3 bases from J, the junction kept 12 bases outside the gene matches. Germline CDR1 and CDR2: MNHNS and SASEGT. The CDR3 loop spans 17 amino acids.

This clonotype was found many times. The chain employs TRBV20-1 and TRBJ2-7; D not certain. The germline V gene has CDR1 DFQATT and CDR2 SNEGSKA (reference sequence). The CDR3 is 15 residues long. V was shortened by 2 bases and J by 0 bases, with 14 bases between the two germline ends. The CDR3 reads CSARHRYQSSYEQYF. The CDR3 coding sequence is TGCAGTGCTAGACATCGGTATCAAAGCTCCTACGAGCAGTACTTC.

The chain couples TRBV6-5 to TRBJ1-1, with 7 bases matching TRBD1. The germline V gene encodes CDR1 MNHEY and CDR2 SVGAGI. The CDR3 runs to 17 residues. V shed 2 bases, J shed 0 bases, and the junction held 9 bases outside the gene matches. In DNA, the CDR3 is TGTGCCAGCAGTTACGTGGGCAGGGGGGTAATGAACACTGAAGCTTTCTTT. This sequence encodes CASSYVGRGVMNTEAFF.

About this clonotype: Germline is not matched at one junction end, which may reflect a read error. The CDR3 region has the DNA TGTGCCGGCAGCCTGACTAGCGAGCTTGACGAGCAGTACTTC. It codes for CAGSLTSELDEQYF. The chain couples TRBV28 to TRBJ2-7; 8 bases are shared with TRBD2. Germline values: CDR1 MDHEN, CDR2 SYDVKM. The CDR3 totals 14 residues.

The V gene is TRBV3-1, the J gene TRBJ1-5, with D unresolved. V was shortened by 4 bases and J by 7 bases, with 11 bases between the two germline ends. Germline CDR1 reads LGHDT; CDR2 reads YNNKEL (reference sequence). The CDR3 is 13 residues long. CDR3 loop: CASSPGQIQPQHF. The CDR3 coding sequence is TGTGCCAGCAGCCCCGGGCAAATCCAGCCCCAGCATTTT.

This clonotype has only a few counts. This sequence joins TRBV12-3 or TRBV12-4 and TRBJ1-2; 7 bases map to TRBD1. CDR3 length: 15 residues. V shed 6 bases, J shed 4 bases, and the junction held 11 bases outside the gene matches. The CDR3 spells CASRIRQGEVYGYTF. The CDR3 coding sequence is TGTGCCAGCAGAATCCGACAGGGAGAAGTCTATGGCTACACCTTC.

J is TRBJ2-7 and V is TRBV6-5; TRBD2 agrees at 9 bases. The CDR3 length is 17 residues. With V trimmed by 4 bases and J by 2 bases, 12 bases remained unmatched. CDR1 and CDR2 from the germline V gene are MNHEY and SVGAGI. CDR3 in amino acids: CASSSYPQAGGTYEQYF. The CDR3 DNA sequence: TGTGCCAGCAGTTCCTACCCCCAAGCGGGAGGCACCTACGAGCAGTACTTC.

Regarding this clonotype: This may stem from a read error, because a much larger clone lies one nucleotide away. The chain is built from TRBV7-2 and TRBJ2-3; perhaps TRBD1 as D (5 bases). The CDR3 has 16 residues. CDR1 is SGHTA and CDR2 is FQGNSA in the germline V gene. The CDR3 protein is CASSLDWGRRTDTLYF. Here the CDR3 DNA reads TGTGCCAGCAGCTTAGATTGGGGCAGACGCACAGATACGCTGTATTTT.

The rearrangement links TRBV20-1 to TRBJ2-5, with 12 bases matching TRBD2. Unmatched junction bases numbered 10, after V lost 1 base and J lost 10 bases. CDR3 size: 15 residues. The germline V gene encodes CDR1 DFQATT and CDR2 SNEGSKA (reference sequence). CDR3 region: CSARAVLAGGPGQYF. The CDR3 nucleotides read TGCAGTGCTAGAGCTGTCCTAGCGGGAGGGCCGGGCCAGTACTTC.

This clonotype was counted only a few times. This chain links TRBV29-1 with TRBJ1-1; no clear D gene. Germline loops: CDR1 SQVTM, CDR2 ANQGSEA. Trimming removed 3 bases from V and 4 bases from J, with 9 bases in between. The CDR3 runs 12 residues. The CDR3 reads CSVDRGGTEAFF. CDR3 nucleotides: TGCAGCGTTGATCGGGGTGGCACTGAAGCTTTCTTT.

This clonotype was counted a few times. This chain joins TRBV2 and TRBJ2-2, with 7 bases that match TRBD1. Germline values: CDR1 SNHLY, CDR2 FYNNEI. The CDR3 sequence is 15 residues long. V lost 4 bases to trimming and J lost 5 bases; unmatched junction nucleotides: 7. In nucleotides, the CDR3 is TGTGCCAGCAGTGGGACAGGTCTTGGGACCGGGGAGCTGTTTTTT. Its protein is CASSGTGLGTGELFF. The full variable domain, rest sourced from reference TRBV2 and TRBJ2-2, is EPEVTQTPSHQVTQMGQEVILRCVPISNHLYFYWYRQILGQKVEFLVSFYNNEISEKSEIFDDQFSVERPDGSNFTLKIRSTKLEDSAMYFCASSGTGLGTGELFFGEGSRLTVL.

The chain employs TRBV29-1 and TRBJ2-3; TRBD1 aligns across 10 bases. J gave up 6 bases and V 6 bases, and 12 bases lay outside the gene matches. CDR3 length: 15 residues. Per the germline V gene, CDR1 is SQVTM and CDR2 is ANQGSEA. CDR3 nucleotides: TGCAGCGTGGTCGGATTGGGACAGGGGTCGGATACGCAGTATTTT. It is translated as CSVVGLGQGSDTQYF.

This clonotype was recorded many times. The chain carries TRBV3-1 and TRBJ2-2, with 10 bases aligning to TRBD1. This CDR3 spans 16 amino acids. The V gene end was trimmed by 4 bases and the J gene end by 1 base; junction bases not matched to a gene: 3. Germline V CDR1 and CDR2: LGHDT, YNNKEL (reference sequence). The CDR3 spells CASSPGQGGNTGELFF. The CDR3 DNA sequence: TGTGCCAGCAGCCCCGGACAGGGGGGGAACACCGGGGAGCTGTTTTTT.

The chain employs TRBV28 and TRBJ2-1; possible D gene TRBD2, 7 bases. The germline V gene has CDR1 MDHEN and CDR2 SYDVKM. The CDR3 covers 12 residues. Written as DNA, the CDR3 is TGTGTCTGGGGGGGCCCGAACAATGAGCAGTTCTTC. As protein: CVWGGPNNEQFF. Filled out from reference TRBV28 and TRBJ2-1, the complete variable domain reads DVKVTQSSRYLVKRTGEKVFLECVQDMDHENMFWYRQDPGLGLRLIYFSYDVKMKEKGDIPEGYSVSREKKERFSLILESASTNQTSMYLCVWGGPNNEQFFGPGTRLTVL.

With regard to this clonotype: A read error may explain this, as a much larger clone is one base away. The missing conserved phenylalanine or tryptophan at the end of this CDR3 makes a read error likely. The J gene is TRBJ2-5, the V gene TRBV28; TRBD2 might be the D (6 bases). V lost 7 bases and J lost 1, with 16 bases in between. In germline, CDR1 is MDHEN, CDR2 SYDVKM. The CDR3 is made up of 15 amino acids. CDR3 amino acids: CASTHGGTAQETQYS. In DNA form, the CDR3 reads TGTGCCAGCACCCATGGGGGGACTGCCCAAGAGACCCAGTACTCC.

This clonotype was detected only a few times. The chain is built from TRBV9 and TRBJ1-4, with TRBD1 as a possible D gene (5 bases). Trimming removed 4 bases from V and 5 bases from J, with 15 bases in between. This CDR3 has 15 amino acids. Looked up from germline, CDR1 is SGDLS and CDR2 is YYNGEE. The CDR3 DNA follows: TGTGCCAGCAGCCCCCGGGAGGGGAGGAATGAAAAACTGTTTTTT. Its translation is CASSPREGRNEKLFF.

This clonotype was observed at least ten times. The CDR3 sequence is CASSLGQGYGYTF. CDR3 nucleotides: TGTGCCAGCAGTCTAGGACAGGGCTATGGCTACACCTTC. The chain recombines TRBV27 with TRBJ1-2, with 8 bases lining up with TRBD1. After removal of 5 bases from V and 4 bases from J, the junction contained 3 bases not matched to a gene. CDR3 length: 13 amino acids. Germline V gene lookup returns CDR1 MNHEY and CDR2 SMNVEV (reference sequence).

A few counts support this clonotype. CDR3 sequence: CASSLGWGQNQPQHF. The CDR3 DNA follows: TGTGCCAGCAGTCTGGGGTGGGGGCAAAATCAGCCCCAGCATTTT. The V call is TRBV27, the J call TRBJ1-5; possibly TRBD1 for D (6 bases). Between the trimmed V and J ends, which lost 5 bases and 4 bases, there was a span of 15 bases. Germline-derived CDR1 and CDR2 are MNHEY and SMNVEV (reference sequence). The length of the CDR3 is 15 residues.

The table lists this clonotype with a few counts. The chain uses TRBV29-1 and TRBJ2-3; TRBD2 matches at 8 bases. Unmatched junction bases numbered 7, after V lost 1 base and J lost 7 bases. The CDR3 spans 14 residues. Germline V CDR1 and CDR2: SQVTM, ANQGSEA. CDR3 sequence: CSVEVPTSDYTQYF. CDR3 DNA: TGCAGCGTTGAAGTCCCGACTAGCGATTATACGCAGTATTTT.

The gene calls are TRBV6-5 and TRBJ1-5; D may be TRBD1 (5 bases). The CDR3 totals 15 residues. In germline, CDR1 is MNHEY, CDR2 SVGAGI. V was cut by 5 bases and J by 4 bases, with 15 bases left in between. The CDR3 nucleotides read TGTGCCAGCAGTCTAGGGGAGCGGCTTAATCAGCCCCAGCATTTT. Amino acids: CASSLGERLNQPQHF.

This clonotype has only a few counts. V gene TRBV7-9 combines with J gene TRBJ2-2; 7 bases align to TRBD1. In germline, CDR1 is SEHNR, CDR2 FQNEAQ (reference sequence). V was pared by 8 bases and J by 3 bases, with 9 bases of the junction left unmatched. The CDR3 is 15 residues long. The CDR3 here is CASHRGDTDTGELFF. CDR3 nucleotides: TGTGCCAGCCACAGGGGCGACACAGACACCGGGGAGCTGTTTTTT.